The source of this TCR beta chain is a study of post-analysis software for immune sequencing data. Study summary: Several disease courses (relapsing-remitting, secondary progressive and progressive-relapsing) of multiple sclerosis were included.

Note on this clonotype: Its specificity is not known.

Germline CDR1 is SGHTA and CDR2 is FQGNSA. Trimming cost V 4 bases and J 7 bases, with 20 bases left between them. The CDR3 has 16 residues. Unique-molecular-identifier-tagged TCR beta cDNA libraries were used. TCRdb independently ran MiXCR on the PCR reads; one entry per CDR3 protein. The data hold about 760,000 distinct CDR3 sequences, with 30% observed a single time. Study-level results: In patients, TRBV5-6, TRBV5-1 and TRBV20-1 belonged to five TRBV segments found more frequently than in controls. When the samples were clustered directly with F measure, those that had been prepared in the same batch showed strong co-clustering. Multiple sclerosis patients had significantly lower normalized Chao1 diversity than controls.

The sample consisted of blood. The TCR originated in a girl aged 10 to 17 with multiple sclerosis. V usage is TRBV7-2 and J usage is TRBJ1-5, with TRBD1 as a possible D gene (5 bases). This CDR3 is CASSWAGPRTYQPQHF. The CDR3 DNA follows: TGTGCCAGCAGCTGGGCGGGGCCTAGGACATACCAGCCCCAGCATTTT.